This entry concerns a single TCR beta chain. Its specific antigen is unknown. No much larger clone is present one base from it, and per-base qualities are unavailable. The Qiagen DNeasy kit was used to extract genomic DNA from unsorted PBMCs and from the negatively selected CD4+ and CD8+ fractions. TCR beta CDR3 regions were amplified by immunoSEQ multiplex PCR using primers annealing to V and J segments. A synthetic immune receptor repertoire was used to minimize amplification bias, and remaining bias was computationally removed after sequencing. As for the authors' bioinformatics: Custom Python scripts were used to quantify repertoire diversity as the Shannon entropy index. Unsorted, CD4+ and CD8+ repertoires were examined separately, except in combined analyses, for which CD4+ and CD8+ sequences were merged in silico. A clone counted as expanded when the clone's frequency after treatment rose at least 2-fold relative to C1D1, and clones undetected at baseline were given a pseudocount of 0.5. Singleton clones were defined as clones with 0 or 1 copy at C1D1, and non-singleton clones were defined as clones with 2 or more copies. Clones expanded in unsorted samples were annotated as CD4+, CD8+ or unknown by matching protein sequences in sorted samples from the same patient. Wilcoxon tests on paired samples were used to test diversity changes from C1D1 to C4D1. This is the immuneACCESS table as TCRdb keeps it, with only in-frame sequences that have V and J called. A part of the clones is gone; compared with another copy, unresolved V genes explain less than half, and the rest is unexplained. D and trimming were read from the DNA, whereas the V and J calls and clone size are those reported in that table. Recorded for this sample are tens of thousands of clones; 70% to 90% of them occurred a single time. Roughly 8.8% of the sample is held by the ten biggest clonotypes.

These data originate in a study of PD-1 blockade in classical Hodgkin lymphoma (dated by TCRdb to about 2020). In terms of the full investigation: Nivolumab dosing was 3 mg/kg intravenously every 2 weeks, continuing until either disease progression or unacceptable toxicity. A peripheral blood immune signature of response to PD-1 blockade in classical Hodgkin lymphoma was defined using TCR beta sequencing and CyTOF. The paper's findings and limits, for the study overall: The study was limited to a single clinical trial cohort, and causes of repertoire differences, possibly disease activity or prior therapy, remained undefined. Diversity was lower in patients who began nivolumab less than 1 year after ASCT, so these patients were left out of later analyses to avoid confounding by immune reconstitution. A significant rise by C4D1 was seen in CD4+ but not CD8+ TCR diversity (p=0.0027 vs p=0.16), with the rise being most apparent in complete responders (p=0.02). Baseline TCR diversity was reported to be lower in newly diagnosed patients than in healthy donors and to be lower still in relapsed/refractory patients. Trial patients achieving complete response had baseline diversity similar to newly diagnosed patients, whereas partial responders and progressors had significantly lower diversity.

The CDR3 holds 16 amino acids from the cysteine to the phenylalanine. The DNA shown is the 48-base CDR3, in frame from base 1. Looking up the germline V gene (reference sequence) yields CDR1 SEHNR and CDR2 FQNEAQ. V lost 3 bases and J lost 7 bases, and the count of bases not matched to a germline gene is 12. The sample's time point label, decoded: cycle 4 day 1 (C4D1), after 6 weeks of nivolumab. Relapse after autologous stem cell transplantation had occurred in all trial patients, and cohorts A, B and C were distinguished by prior brentuximab vedotin exposure. The trial cohort comprised some 60 patients with relapsed/refractory classical Hodgkin lymphoma whose best overall responses were complete response, partial response or progressive disease. In the multi-cohort phase II CheckMate 205 trial, trial patients received single-agent nivolumab. An independent review committee assessed best overall response by applying the 2007 International Working Group response criteria. Trial PBMCs were obtained immediately prior to nivolumab initiation (C1D1) and on therapy at cycle 2 day 1 and cycle 4 day 1. After peripheral blood was drawn into 8 mL Vacutainer Cell Preparation Tubes, PBMCs were isolated by centrifugation and then cryopreserved.

Recombination joined TRBV7-9 with TRBJ2-1, with 7 bases matching TRBD2. The TCR comes from a human donor with classical Hodgkin lymphoma. The sequencing here drew on peripheral blood mononuclear cells (PBMCs), taken before the fourth cycle of nivolumab. The CDR3 protein is CASSFSGGGGFNEQFF. The DNA sequence follows: TGTGCCAGCAGCTTTTCCGGCGGGGGAGGGTTTAATGAGCAGTTCTTC.